This T cell receptor beta chain was identified in a study of technical replicates of blood from several donors. Profiled with immunoSEQ multiplex PCR; TCRdb holds only in-frame clones, not every one. The sample contains 65,000 to 90,000 clones, just under 95% of which appear only once. V dropped 1 base and J dropped 5 bases, with 9 bases sitting between them. Germline CDR1 is SGDLS and CDR2 is YYNGEE. CDR3 length: 13 residues. The specimen was T cells isolated from PBMCs. This TCR came from a human donor in good health. The chain combines TRBV9 with TRBJ1-1; tentative D call: TRBD1 (6 bases). The CDR3 nucleotides read TGTGCCAGCAGCGTAACAGGGTATACTGAAGCTTTCTTT. Translated, it gives CASSVTGYTEAFF.